Each of the 29 T cell receptor beta chains below was sequenced from the same sample in a study of neurological immune-mediated disorders. Stated time point: technical triplicate 2. TCRdb re-called the 5' RACE reads through MiXCR, storing one row per CDR3 protein. The table includes about 59,000 distinct CDR3 sequences, more than 20% detected once. The sequencing input was PBMCs. Every receptor here comes from a man aged 60-69 years with HTLV-1-associated myelopathy (HAM/TSP).

This clonotype was seen repeatedly, ten times or more. This sequence joins TRBV12-3 or TRBV12-4 and TRBJ1-5, with D perhaps matching TRBD1 (6 bases). The CDR3 contains 16 residues. Between the trimmed V and J ends, which lost 3 bases and 7 bases, there was a span of 19 bases. The CDR3 protein is CASSLRLVRGGQPQHF. DNA for the CDR3: TGTGCCAGCAGTTTGCGTTTAGTCAGAGGGGGGCAGCCCCAGCATTTT.

This clonotype was counted ten times or more. J is TRBJ2-1 and V is TRBV28; D gene ambiguous. The CDR3 is 12 residues long. Trimming removed 1 base at V and 7 bases at J, with 5 bases between. Germline V gene lookup returns CDR1 MDHEN and CDR2 SYDVKM. The CDR3 spells CASSLSWNEQFF. In nucleotides, the CDR3 is TGTGCCAGCAGTTTATCTTGGAATGAGCAGTTCTTC.

There are a few counts of this clonotype. The gene calls are TRBV27 and TRBJ2-3, with 8 nucleotides matching TRBD1. The V segment lost 5 bases and the J segment 3 bases; nucleotides outside the gene matches: 4. The CDR3 runs 14 residues. Looked up from germline, CDR1 is MNHEY and CDR2 is SMNVEV (reference sequence). The CDR3 loop reads CASSLRQGTDTQYF. Here the CDR3 DNA reads TGTGCCAGCAGTCTGAGACAGGGGACAGATACGCAGTATTTT.

This clonotype was recorded many times. The genes are TRBV20-1 and TRBJ2-3; D remains ambiguous. Trimming cost V 7 bases and J 3 bases, with 5 bases left between them. CDR1 and CDR2 from the germline V gene are DFQATT and SNEGSKA (reference sequence). The CDR3 totals 10 residues. CDR3 in amino acids: CSVSTDTQYF. For the CDR3, the DNA is TGCAGTGTTTCAACAGATACGCAGTATTTT.

This clonotype is categorized as medium-sized (0.01 to 0.1%). The V gene is TRBV5-6, the J gene TRBJ2-3, with 7 bases matching TRBD1. CDR1 and CDR2 from the germline V gene are SGHDT and YYEEEE. The CDR3 runs to 17 residues. V was pared by 0 bases and J by 1 base, with 8 bases of the junction left unmatched. The CDR3 nucleotides read TGTGCCAGCAGCTTGGGGGACAGCTTATGGGGCACAGATACGCAGTATTTT. Protein product: CASSLGDSLWGTDTQYF.

This clonotype was observed many times. The genes are TRBV20-1 and TRBJ2-5; D is possibly TRBD1 or TRBD2 (5 bases each). With 6 bases removed from V and 9 bases from J, the gap between germline ends came to 26 bases. The CDR3 spans 15 residues. The germline V gene has CDR1 DFQATT and CDR2 SNEGSKA (reference sequence). In DNA form, the CDR3 reads TGCAGTGCCCCCTTCGGGCTACTAAAGAGAGGGGCCCAGTACTTC. This translates into CSAPFGLLKRGAQYF.

The chain links TRBV20-1 to TRBJ2-2, with TRBD1 identical over 10 bases. Germline V CDR1 and CDR2: DFQATT, SNEGSKA (reference sequence). The V and J ends lost 3 bases and 7 bases, in that order; junction bases with no gene match: 11. This CDR3 region has 16 residues. CDR3 region: CSARASGTGAGGELFF. The CDR3 DNA follows: TGCAGTGCTAGGGCTTCCGGGACAGGGGCCGGCGGGGAGCTGTTTTTT.

To note about this clonotype: Possible read error: a much larger clone is one base away. J is TRBJ2-1 and V is TRBV12-3 or TRBV12-4; D gene ambiguous. This CDR3 is 13 amino acids long. V was pared by 5 bases and J by 1 base, with 6 bases between. The CDR3 region has the DNA TGTGCCAGCAGTATGGCGTCCTACAATGAGCAGTTCTTC. It encodes CASSMASYNEQFF.

In its sample, this clonotype was seen many times. This chain connects TRBV7-6 to TRBJ1-6, with a tentative D call TRBD1 (5 bases). Germline V gives CDR1 SGHVS, CDR2 FNYEAQ. The length of the CDR3 is 14 residues. V was cut by 5 bases and J by 5 bases, with 10 bases left in between. Here the CDR3 DNA reads TGTGCCAGCAGCCCCGGGGGGAATAATTCACCCCTCCACTTT. Protein product: CASSPGGNNSPLHF.

CDR3 protein: CASLTRGGVVQYF. CDR3 nucleotides: TGTGCCAGCCTGACTAGGGGAGGAGTTGTGCAGTACTTC. The rearrangement links TRBV12-3 or TRBV12-4 to TRBJ2-7; possible D gene TRBD2, 6 bases. This CDR3 has 13 residues. V was pared by 8 bases and J by 9 bases, with 20 bases between.

In this sample, this clonotype turned up many times. This chain uses TRBV2 with TRBJ1-1; D is unresolved. Trimming took 5 bases from V and 4 from J, leaving 17 bases between them. This CDR3 region has 15 residues. CDR1 is SNHLY, CDR2 FYNNEI, per germline. The CDR3 bases are TGTGCCAGCAGTCCTCAGGTTGGGGTGGGCACTGAAGCTTTCTTT. It translates to CASSPQVGVGTEAFF.

At least ten counts were recorded for this clonotype. This chain uses TRBV5-1 with TRBJ2-7, with 7 bases aligning to TRBD2. V was clipped by 4 bases and J by 5 bases; unmatched bases: 9. The length of the CDR3 is 14 residues. In germline, CDR1 is SGHRS, CDR2 YFSETQ. The CDR3 nucleotides read TGCGCCAGCAGCCGGAGCGGGAACGACGACGAGCAGTACTTC. It encodes CASSRSGNDDEQYF.

A few counts support this clonotype. The V call is TRBV5-1, the J call TRBJ2-2; 7 bases match TRBD2. V lost 5 bases, J lost 3 bases, and 7 bases stayed unmatched. Germline CDR1 is SGHRS and CDR2 is YFSETQ. This CDR3 is 15 amino acids long. The CDR3 DNA reads TGCGCCAGCAGTCAAAGCGGGATCCACACCGGGGAGCTGTTTTTT. Protein product: CASSQSGIHTGELFF. The full variable domain, its missing parts supplied by reference TRBV5-1 and TRBJ2-2, is KAGVTQTPRYLIKTRGQQVTLSCSPISGHRSVSWYQQTPGQGLQFLFEYFSETQRNKGNFPGRFSGRQFSNSRSEMNVSTLELGDSALYLCASSQSGIHTGELFFGEGSRLTVL.

The rearrangement uses TRBV3-1 and TRBJ1-3; D may be TRBD1 (5 bases). With 1 base removed from V and 2 bases from J, the gap between germline ends came to 12 bases. The CDR3 covers 16 residues. The germline V gene encodes CDR1 LGHDT and CDR2 YNNKEL (reference sequence). The CDR3 protein is CASSQAGAGTGNTIYF. In nucleotides, the CDR3 is TGTGCCAGCAGCCAAGCGGGCGCAGGGACTGGAAACACCATATATTTT.

This clonotype was picked up a small number of times. CDR3 sequence (DNA): TGTGCCAGCACTTTGAATGCCCTGATGAACACTGAAGCTTTCTTT. Its translation is CASTLNALMNTEAFF. This rearrangement joins TRBV7-9 to TRBJ1-1; D unresolved. Germline lookup yields CDR1 SEHNR and CDR2 FQNEAQ (reference sequence). The V end was cut by 7 bases, the J end by 0 bases, with 15 bases between. This CDR3 contains 15 residues.

With regard to this clonotype: A much larger clone sits a single nucleotide away, making a read error possible. The rearrangement uses TRBV7-3 and TRBJ2-2, with D perhaps matching TRBD1 (5 bases). This CDR3 comprises 13 residues. Germline CDR1 and CDR2: SGHTA and FQGTGA. The CDR3 coding sequence is TGTGCCAGAAGCTTGGGTGGGGCGGAGGAGCTGTTTTTT. Its translation is CARSLGGAEELFF. The variable domain in full, completed from reference TRBV7-3 and TRBJ2-2, reads GAGVSQTPSNKVTEKGKYVELRCDPISGHTALYWYRQSLGQGPEFLIYFQGTGAADDSGLPNDRFFAVRPEGSVSTLKIQRTERGDSAVYLCARSLGGAEELFFGEGSRLTVL.

The chain is built from TRBV3-1 and TRBJ2-2; D gene uncertain. The germline V and J ends were trimmed by 0 bases and 0 bases, with 8 bases remaining between them. The CDR3 length is 16 residues. Germline V gives CDR1 LGHDT, CDR2 YNNKEL (reference sequence). CDR3 DNA sequence: TGTGCCAGCAGCCAAGAAGTCAGGACGAACACCGGGGAGCTGTTTTTT. It yields the protein CASSQEVRTNTGELFF.

Regarding this clonotype: A much larger clone sits a single nucleotide away, making a read error possible. The chain is built from TRBV5-1 and TRBJ2-7; no reliable D call. The CDR3 covers 14 residues. The V gene lost 2 bases and the J gene lost 0 bases, with 9 bases spanning the gap. The germline V gene has CDR1 SGHRS and CDR2 YFSETQ. CDR3 sequence: CASSFEGFSYEQYF. The CDR3 DNA reads TGCGCCAGCAGCTTTGAAGGCTTCTCCTACGAGCAGTACTTC.

The chain couples TRBV18 to TRBJ2-5; D remains ambiguous. The CDR3 spans 12 residues. V lost 5 bases, J lost 5 bases, and 9 bases lay in between. CDR1 and CDR2 from the germline V gene are KGHSH and LQKENI. CDR3 sequence: CASSMLGETQYF. CDR3 bases: TGTGCCAGCTCAATGCTGGGGGAGACCCAGTACTTC.

This clonotype was found many times. J is TRBJ2-2 and V is TRBV28, with D perhaps matching TRBD1 (6 bases). Per germline, CDR1 MDHEN and CDR2 SYDVKM. The CDR3 is 14 amino acids. V was pared by 6 bases and J by 1 base, with 9 bases between. CDR3 protein: CASRSTGNTGELFF. CDR3 nucleotides: TGTGCCAGCAGGTCGACAGGGAACACCGGGGAGCTGTTTTTT.

The genes are TRBV30 and TRBJ2-5; D gene ambiguous. The CDR3 consists of 11 residues. Germline-derived CDR1 and CDR2 are GTSNPN and SVGIG (reference sequence). V lost 0 bases to trimming and J lost 5 bases, with 4 bases between them. In DNA form, the CDR3 reads TGTGCCTGGAGTGTACTTGAGACCCAGTACTTC. Translated: CAWSVLETQYF.

This clonotype has at least ten counts. V usage is TRBV28 and J usage is TRBJ2-7; 14 bases align to TRBD2. J lost 0 bases, V lost 6 bases, and 1 base had no gene match. Germline values: CDR1 MDHEN, CDR2 SYDVKM. The CDR3 totals 15 residues. The CDR3 is CASRGTSGSSYEQYF. The CDR3 DNA follows: TGTGCCAGCAGGGGGACTAGCGGGAGCTCCTACGAGCAGTACTTC.

This clonotype was seen ten or more times. CDR3 DNA: TGCAGTGCTACCGACACCGATAGCAATCAGCCCCAGCATTTT. Translation: CSATDTDSNQPQHF. The rearrangement joins TRBV20-1 to TRBJ1-5; D gene ambiguous. Trimming pared 4 bases from V and 0 bases from J, leaving 10 bases between. This CDR3 comprises 14 residues. Germline V CDR1 and CDR2: DFQATT, SNEGSKA (reference sequence).

CDR3 coding DNA: TGTGCCAGCTCACTGACAGGGTGGGACACTGAAGCTTTCTTT. Protein: CASSLTGWDTEAFF. This chain uses TRBV18 with TRBJ1-1, with 7 bases that match TRBD1. CDR1 KGHSH and CDR2 LQKENI come from the germline V gene. V trimming: 4 bases; J trimming: 3 bases; junction bases outside the gene matches: 5. This CDR3 comprises 14 residues.

The sample holds many counts of this clonotype. The chain combines TRBV6-5 with TRBJ1-5, with no clear D. The V and J ends lost 5 bases and 1 base respectively, with 9 bases between them. There are 14 residues in the CDR3. The germline CDR1 and CDR2 sequences are MNHEY and SVGAGI. The CDR3 reads CASSAKLSNQPQHF. The CDR3 DNA reads TGTGCCAGCAGTGCAAAGCTCAGCAATCAGCCCCAGCATTTT.

This clonotype was found many times. This chain connects TRBV29-1 to TRBJ2-7; TRBD1 is a possible D gene (7 bases). CDR3 length: 11 residues. V gave up 7 bases and J gave up 7 bases, with 14 bases separating them. The germline V gene encodes CDR1 SQVTM and CDR2 ANQGSEA. CDR3 region: CSGGTVKEQYF. CDR3 bases: TGCAGCGGCGGGACAGTTAAAGAGCAGTACTTC.

This clonotype has a count of ten or more. The chain employs TRBV7-8 and TRBJ2-1; TRBD2 agrees at 11 bases. The CDR3 has 16 amino acids. Germline V gene lookup returns CDR1 SGHVS and CDR2 FQNEAQ. Unmatched junction bases numbered 6, after V lost 3 bases and J lost 5 bases. The CDR3 here is CASSFLTSGENNEQFF. CDR3 nucleotides: TGTGCCAGCAGCTTTCTGACTAGCGGGGAGAACAATGAGCAGTTCTTC.

This clonotype was recorded many times. The chain couples TRBV5-1 to TRBJ2-5; D unclear. CDR1 and CDR2 from the germline V gene are SGHRS and YFSETQ. Trimming left V 3 bases short and J 5 bases short, with 8 bases between. This CDR3 region has 12 residues. The CDR3 DNA sequence: TGCGCCAGCAGCTGGGGTGGCGAGACCCAGTACTTC. The encoded protein is CASSWGGETQYF.

By frequency in the sample, this clonotype is large. V gene TRBV20-1 combines with J gene TRBJ2-3; D is perhaps TRBD1 or TRBD2 (6 bases each). This CDR3 region has 12 residues. Trimming took 7 bases from V and 6 from J, leaving 14 bases between them. Germline V gene sequence: CDR1 DFQATT, CDR2 SNEGSKA (reference sequence). The CDR3: CSGGAGSDTQYF. The CDR3 DNA sequence: TGCAGTGGGGGGGCGGGGTCCGATACGCAGTATTTT.